Presented here are 15 T cell receptor beta chains from one specimen sequenced in a study of naive and memory T cell subsets. The SP2 primer and nested alpha and beta constant region primers amplified ligated cDNA in four rounds. TCRdb redid the calling of the UMI-ligation and nested PCR reads with MiXCR, one entry per CDR3 protein. The sample consists of around 30,000 distinct CDR3 sequences, about 6.2% of them appearing once. Sample treatment: skin biopsy from PPD injection site in Mantoux-positive individual. A UMI-containing oligonucleotide was joined by 3' ligation to the TCR cDNA template. Sequenced here: skin, sampled from a tuberculin skin test site. The receptors come from an adult in good health.

This clonotype was recorded at least ten times. This chain links TRBV2 with TRBJ2-7; D may be TRBD1 (5 bases). Per the germline V gene, CDR1 is SNHLY and CDR2 is FYNNEI. V gave up 10 bases and J gave up 1 base, with 14 bases separating them. CDR3 length: 13 amino acids. CDR3 nucleotides: TGTGCCAACTCGCAGGGAACATCCTACGAGCAGTACTTC. Translating gives CANSQGTSYEQYF.

In this sample, this clonotype turned up many times. The V gene is TRBV3-1, the J gene TRBJ2-5; 8 bases agree with TRBD1. J gave up 2 bases and V 1 base, and 6 bases lay outside the gene matches. The CDR3 is made up of 16 amino acids. The germline V gene encodes CDR1 LGHDT and CDR2 YNNKEL (reference sequence). As DNA, the CDR3 is TGTGCCAGCAGCCAAGTCGGGACAGGACTTCAAGAGACCCAGTACTTC. It yields the protein CASSQVGTGLQETQYF.

This clonotype was counted at least ten times. The chain links TRBV6-5 to TRBJ2-7, with 8 bases identical to TRBD2. The germline CDR1 and CDR2 sequences are MNHEY and SVGAGI. The CDR3 has 15 amino acids. V trimming: 2 bases; J trimming: 0 bases; junction bases outside the gene matches: 3. CDR3 coding DNA: TGTGCCAGCAGTTACGCGGGGGGCCCCTCCTACGAGCAGTACTTC. Translated: CASSYAGGPSYEQYF.

This clonotype is a singleton in its sample. A much larger clone differs from this one at a single base, so this may be a read error. This chain links TRBV27 with TRBJ1-2, with D maybe TRBD1 (5 bases). The CDR3 totals 14 residues. The germline CDR1 and CDR2 sequences are MNHEY and SMNVEV (reference sequence). This chain's CDR3 is CASSPGIANYGDTF. CDR3 nucleotides: TGTGCCAGCAGCCCAGGGATCGCTAACTATGGCGACACCTTC.

This clonotype was counted at least ten times. The rearrangement links TRBV18 to TRBJ2-3; possible D gene TRBD1, 6 bases. Looked up from germline, CDR1 is KGHSH and CDR2 is LQKENI. The CDR3 has 17 residues. Trimming removed 1 base from V and 5 bases from J, with 19 bases in between. CDR3 amino acids: CASSPRSGTSSQDTQYF. CDR3 bases: TGTGCCAGCTCACCACGATCCGGGACATCCTCCCAAGATACGCAGTATTTT. The whole variable domain, remainder taken from reference TRBV18 and TRBJ2-3, is NAGVMQNPRHLVRRRGQEARLRCSPMKGHSHVYWYRQLPEEGLKFMVYLQKENIIDESGMPKERFSAEFPKEGPSILRIQQVVRGDSAAYFCASSPRSGTSSQDTQYFGPGTRLTVL.

The sample holds many counts of this clonotype. The chain has TRBV5-4 and TRBJ2-7; TRBD2 might be the D (6 bases). There are 14 residues in the CDR3. Germline V gives CDR1 SGHNT, CDR2 YYREEE (reference sequence). The V end lost 2 bases, the J end lost 3 bases, and 12 bases lay between the germline ends. The DNA of the CDR3 is TGTGCCAGCAGCTTCGGGGGAAGTGACTACGAGCAGTACTTC. Translated: CASSFGGSDYEQYF.

The sample holds a few counts of this clonotype. V and J are TRBV7-2 and TRBJ1-1; no definite D call. This CDR3 region has 13 residues. The V and J ends lost 11 bases and 4 bases respectively, with 17 bases between them. Germline V lookup: CDR1 SGHTA, CDR2 FQGNSA. Here the CDR3 reads CAGGRGLGTEAFF. The CDR3 DNA follows: TGTGCCGGCGGGAGAGGTCTTGGCACTGAAGCTTTCTTT.

This clonotype appeared a few times. The chain joins TRBV9 to TRBJ2-1, with 7 bases that match TRBD1. V lost 1 base to trimming and J lost 9 bases; unmatched junction nucleotides: 4. Germline assignment: CDR1 SGDLS and CDR2 YYNGEE. The CDR3 spans 13 residues. CDR3 in amino acids: CASSVTGAGEQFF. The CDR3 DNA reads TGTGCCAGCAGCGTAACAGGGGCGGGTGAGCAGTTCTTC.

This clonotype appeared many times. V usage is TRBV2 and J usage is TRBJ2-2, with D perhaps matching TRBD2 (7 bases). The CDR3 has 15 residues. Germline V gene data show CDR1 as SNHLY and CDR2 as FYNNEI. V was clipped by 10 bases and J by 1 base, with 16 bases between them. The CDR3 is CATPAGALNTGELFF. In DNA, the CDR3 is TGTGCCACCCCCGCGGGGGCCCTGAACACCGGGGAGCTGTTTTTT. Full variable domain (remainder filled in from reference TRBV2 and TRBJ2-2): EPEVTQTPSHQVTQMGQEVILRCVPISNHLYFYWYRQILGQKVEFLVSFYNNEISEKSEIFDDQFSVERPDGSNFTLKIRSTKLEDSAMYFCATPAGALNTGELFFGEGSRLTVL.

This chain uses TRBV5-6 with TRBJ1-1; D gene ambiguous. Germline V gives CDR1 SGHDT, CDR2 YYEEEE. CDR3 length: 14 residues. V shed 0 bases and J shed 2 bases, with 8 bases lying between them. CDR3 sequence (DNA): TGTGCCAGCAGCTTGGCCCGGAGCAACACTGAAGCTTTCTTT. It encodes CASSLARSNTEAFF.

Many counts were recorded for this clonotype. The CDR3 is CASSLLTGPDTQYF. CDR3 coding DNA: TGTGCCAGCAGCTTACTGACAGGGCCCGATACGCAGTATTTT. The genes are TRBV7-2 and TRBJ2-3, with TRBD1 identical over 7 bases. Per the germline V gene, CDR1 is SGHTA and CDR2 is FQGNSA. The CDR3 runs 14 residues. With V trimmed by 2 bases and J by 6 bases, 5 bases remained unmatched. Together with reference TRBV7-2 and TRBJ2-3, the CDR3 gives the full variable domain: GAGVSQSPSNKVTEKGKDVELRCDPISGHTALYWYRQSLGQGLEFLIYFQGNSAPDKSGLPSDRFSAERTGGSVSTLTIQRTQQEDSAVYLCASSLLTGPDTQYFGPGTRLTVL.

This clonotype was seen many times. The V and J genes are TRBV6-6 and TRBJ2-5; 10 nucleotides line up with TRBD2. J lost 4 bases, V lost 5 bases, and 7 bases had no gene match. Germline V gene data show CDR1 as MNHNY and CDR2 as SVGAGI (reference sequence). The CDR3 totals 15 residues. The CDR3 nucleotides read TGTGCCAGCAGTGGGACCGGGACTAGCGCAGAGACCCAGTACTTC. The encoded protein is CASSGTGTSAETQYF.

The chain links TRBV7-9 to TRBJ1-6; TRBD1 agrees at 7 bases. V trimming: 1 base; J trimming: 6 bases; junction bases outside the gene matches: 3. Germline CDR1 reads SEHNR; CDR2 reads FQNEAQ (reference sequence). The CDR3 sequence is 15 residues long. CDR3 coding DNA: TGTGCCAGCAGCTTAGGCGCAGGGGGTAATTCACCCCTCCACTTT. It encodes CASSLGAGGNSPLHF.

This clonotype has just a few counts. The genes are TRBV3-1 and TRBJ1-6; D gene uncertain. The CDR3 has 13 residues. V was cut by 6 bases and J by 9 bases, with 12 bases left in between. Germline V gives CDR1 LGHDT, CDR2 YNNKEL (reference sequence). The CDR3 nucleotides are TGTGCCAGCAGTCCCACTCCCGTTTCACCCCTCCACTTT. This gives the protein CASSPTPVSPLHF.

This clonotype was detected many times. The V and J genes are TRBV12-3 or TRBV12-4 and TRBJ2-2; D is possibly TRBD1 (5 bases). CDR3 length: 14 residues. The V end lost 10 bases, the J end lost 5 bases, and 17 bases lay between the germline ends. CDR3 bases: TGTGCCACCCTAGGGGCAGGGCGGACCGGGGAGCTGTTTTTT. This translates into CATLGAGRTGELFF.